One and the same sample provided the 25 T cell receptor beta chains below, sequenced in a study of human T cells and chemical hapten exposure (dated by TCRdb to 2020 to 2023). In the paper's terms, the time point label means: patch test 3, about 24 weeks after DPC sensitization. The treatment or condition tag for this specimen amounts to: therapeutic diphenylcyclopropenone sensitization with weekly scalp DPC. The library was prepared using RACE. Data came from a NextSeq 500. The public reads were reanalyzed by TCRdb: fastp trimming at Q25, MiXCR alignment, in-frame beta chains only. CDR3 protein duplicates are merged, each entry listing the most common genes and DNA. In this sample the table shows fewer than 200,000 distinct CDR3 sequences, 28% of which occur a single time. Of the sample, around 2.3% falls within the top ten clones. The specimen comprised whole blood, sampled in connection with sensitization to the hapten diphenylcyclopropenone (DPC). These receptors came from a woman younger than 30 with alopecia areata. Some clones in this sample may be carry-over from other donors' samples.

This clonotype was observed a handful of times. This sequence joins TRBV2 and TRBJ2-1; 8 bases are a match to TRBD2. The CDR3 covers 14 residues. CDR1 and CDR2 (germline): SNHLY, FYNNEI. Losses at the gene ends were 7 bases for V and 2 bases for J; bases not matched to a gene: 4. The CDR3 region has the DNA TGTGCCAGCACCCCGGGACTAGCCTACAATGAGCAGTTCTTC. It specifies CASTPGLAYNEQFF.

This clonotype was detected only a few times. J is TRBJ2-7 and V is TRBV4-3; D gene unclear. Trimming stripped 1 base from V and 0 bases from J, with 4 bases between. The length of the CDR3 is 13 residues. Germline CDR1 and CDR2: LGHNA and YSLEER. CDR3 nucleotide sequence: TGCGCCAGCAGCCAAGCTGTCTCCTACGAGCAGTACTTC. This sequence encodes CASSQAVSYEQYF.

This clonotype has more than one count but fewer than ten. The V call is TRBV29-1, the J call TRBJ2-7; 8 bases line up with TRBD1. Trimming at V came to 5 bases and at J to 1 base, leaving 4 bases not matched to a gene. The CDR3 spans 13 residues. Germline V gene lookup returns CDR1 SQVTM and CDR2 ANQGSEA. The CDR3 sequence: CSVRTGRSYEQYF. DNA for the CDR3: TGCAGCGTTAGGACAGGGAGGTCCTACGAGCAGTACTTC.

The chain is built from TRBV5-4 and TRBJ2-2, with D unclear. The CDR3 totals 15 residues. The V end lost 0 bases, the J end lost 5 bases, and 11 bases lay between the germline ends. Germline V lookup: CDR1 SGHNT, CDR2 YYREEE (reference sequence). As DNA, the CDR3 is TGTGCCAGCAGCTTGGGACTCAAAGCTACCGGGGAGCTGTTTTTT. Translating it yields CASSLGLKATGELFF.

This clonotype was observed a few times. The chain uses TRBV4-3 and TRBJ2-3; 8 positions agree with TRBD2. The CDR3 runs to 14 residues. The V gene's germline CDR1 is LGHNA and CDR2 YSLEER. With V trimmed by 1 base and J by 5 bases, 2 bases remained unmatched. The CDR3 DNA reads TGCGCCAGCAGCCAAGCGGGAGGGCAAGATACGCAGTATTTT. Translated: CASSQAGGQDTQYF.

The chain has TRBV4-3 and TRBJ1-6; D might be TRBD1 (6 bases). CDR3 size: 14 residues. Trimming removed 1 base from V and 7 bases from J, with 8 bases in between. Germline V lookup: CDR1 LGHNA, CDR2 YSLEER. This CDR3 is CASSQGQVNSPLHF. CDR3 bases: TGCGCCAGCAGCCAAGGACAGGTGAATTCACCCCTCCACTTT.

A few counts support this clonotype. The rearrangement uses TRBV7-2 and TRBJ2-7; D ambiguous. CDR3 length equals 12 residues. V was clipped by 2 bases and J by 3 bases, with 5 bases between them. Germline CDR1 and CDR2: SGHTA and FQGNSA. CDR3 DNA sequence: TGTGCCAGCAGCTTAATTTTCTACGAGCAGTACTTC. It codes for CASSLIFYEQYF.

The table lists this clonotype with a few counts. This sequence joins TRBV20-1 and TRBJ2-2; 10 bases agree with TRBD1. V shed 3 bases, J shed 7 bases, and the junction held 8 bases outside the gene matches. The length of the CDR3 is 15 residues. Germline CDR1 and CDR2: DFQATT and SNEGSKA (reference sequence). The CDR3 here is CSASGTGVLGGELFF. CDR3 sequence (DNA): TGCAGTGCTAGCGGGACAGGGGTTCTGGGCGGGGAGCTGTTTTTT.

V and J are TRBV5-1 and TRBJ2-7, with 7 positions matching TRBD1. The ends lost 0 bases at V and 3 bases at J; junction bases unmatched: 6. The CDR3 runs to 15 residues. In germline, CDR1 is SGHRS, CDR2 YFSETQ. The CDR3 nucleotides are TGCGCCAGCAGCTTGGAGTCAGGGGGTCTCTACGAGCAGTACTTC. Protein sequence: CASSLESGGLYEQYF.

The chain is built from TRBV20-1 and TRBJ1-1; D remains unclear. Germline CDR1 is DFQATT and CDR2 is SNEGSKA (reference sequence). Trimming took off 3 bases at V and 0 bases at J, with 5 bases between the two ends. The CDR3 runs 12 residues. The chain's CDR3 is CSASRMNTEAFF. DNA of the CDR3: TGCAGTGCTAGCCGGATGAACACTGAAGCTTTCTTT.

This clonotype was counted at least ten times. The rearrangement links TRBV29-1 to TRBJ2-4, with D possibly being TRBD1 or TRBD2 (5 bases each). Trimming stripped 5 bases from V and 11 bases from J, with 16 bases between. The germline V gene encodes CDR1 SQVTM and CDR2 ANQGSEA. The CDR3 sequence is 12 residues long. CDR3 nucleotide sequence: TGCAGCGTTTTAATCCTCCTGGGACTTCAGTACTTC. Its translation: CSVLILLGLQYF.

V usage is TRBV9 and J usage is TRBJ2-3, with TRBD2 matching over 7 bases. Germline trimming cut 4 bases from V and 2 bases from J; bases unmatched to any gene: 10. The germline gives CDR1 SGDLS, CDR2 YYNGEE. The CDR3 length is 16 residues. The CDR3 DNA follows: TGTGCCAGCAGCCCCGGGGACTACAGACCCACAGATACGCAGTATTTT. Its protein product is CASSPGDYRPTDTQYF.

This chain uses TRBV5-6 with TRBJ1-1; D is unclear. Germline-derived CDR1 and CDR2 are SGHDT and YYEEEE. The CDR3 is 11 residues long. Between the trimmed V and J ends, which lost 2 bases and 11 bases, there was a span of 10 bases. The CDR3 region is CASSFGPGAFF. The CDR3 DNA is TGTGCCAGCAGCTTCGGGCCCGGGGCTTTCTTT.

Only a few counts were recorded for this clonotype. This rearrangement joins TRBV20-1 to TRBJ1-1; D is undetermined. The germline V gene has CDR1 DFQATT and CDR2 SNEGSKA (reference sequence). Deletions cut 1 base from V and 1 base from J, with 10 bases between. The CDR3 is 14 residues long. Here the CDR3 reads CSARVLGANTEAFF. The CDR3 DNA sequence: TGCAGTGCTAGAGTGTTAGGCGCGAACACTGAAGCTTTCTTT.

This chain uses TRBV20-1 with TRBJ1-6, with 7 nucleotides matching TRBD1. CDR1 is DFQATT, CDR2 SNEGSKA, per germline (reference sequence). J was trimmed by 2 bases and V by 6 bases; bases with no gene match: 13. The CDR3 extends over 17 amino acids. In DNA, the CDR3 is TGCAGTGCCAGGGGGTCGGGGGGTTTCACCTATAATTCACCCCTCCACTTT. Translated, it gives CSARGSGGFTYNSPLHF.

This clonotype was seen only a few times. The V gene is TRBV20-1, the J gene TRBJ2-5, with a weak D call TRBD2 (6 bases). V lost 3 bases to trimming and J lost 5 bases, with 10 bases between them. CDR3 length: 12 residues. Germline CDR1 is DFQATT and CDR2 is SNEGSKA (reference sequence). This CDR3 is CSARGGLETQYF. For the CDR3, the DNA is TGCAGTGCTAGGGGAGGACTGGAGACCCAGTACTTC.

The chain has TRBV4-1 and TRBJ2-7; 12 bases map to TRBD1. After removal of 1 base from V and 7 bases from J, the junction contained 11 bases not matched to a gene. The CDR3 has 17 residues. Germline CDR1 MGHRA, CDR2 YSYEKL. The CDR3 nucleotides are TGCGCCAGCAGCCAAGTTGCTGGGACAGGGGGCCATCGAGAGCAGTACTTC. Translated: CASSQVAGTGGHREQYF.

CDR3 sequence: CASSQEPRNTGELFF. DNA for the CDR3: TGCGCCAGCAGCCAAGAGCCCAGGAACACCGGGGAGCTGTTTTTT. The rearrangement uses TRBV4-3 and TRBJ2-2; D remains ambiguous. CDR1 and CDR2 (germline): LGHNA, YSLEER. CDR3 length equals 15 residues. Trimming shortened V by 0 bases and J by 1 base, and 6 bases separated the two germline ends.

This clonotype has only one observation. The gene calls are TRBV10-3 and TRBJ1-2; 8 positions agree with TRBD1. CDR3 size: 10 residues. Trimming removed 11 bases from V and 11 bases from J; junction bases left unmatched: 7. Germline V lookup: CDR1 ENHRY, CDR2 SYGVKD. CDR3 sequence: CAASDRGYTF. CDR3 DNA sequence: TGTGCCGCTTCCGACAGGGGTTACACCTTC.

V gene TRBV9 combines with J gene TRBJ2-1, with 8 bases fitting TRBD2. The V gene's germline CDR1 is SGDLS and CDR2 YYNGEE. This CDR3 is 16 amino acids long. Germline trimming cut 4 bases from V and 5 bases from J; bases unmatched to any gene: 11. CDR3 loop: CASSTSPLSGDNEQFF. CDR3 coding DNA: TGTGCCAGCAGCACAAGCCCCCTTAGCGGGGACAATGAGCAGTTCTTC.

The genes are TRBV20-1 and TRBJ1-4; 10 positions match TRBD1. Germline V gives CDR1 DFQATT, CDR2 SNEGSKA (reference sequence). This CDR3 is 15 amino acids long. V was pared by 1 base and J by 4 bases, with 3 bases of the junction left unmatched. The CDR3 is CSARVGTGDNEKLFF. CDR3 bases: TGCAGTGCTAGAGTCGGGACAGGGGATAATGAAAAACTGTTTTTT.

A single count supports this clonotype. V and J are TRBV15 and TRBJ1-5; no clear D. Germline V gene sequence: CDR1 LNHNV, CDR2 YYDKDF (reference sequence). V lost 0 bases and J lost 8, with 20 bases in between. The length of the CDR3 is 17 residues. The CDR3 nucleotides are TGTGCCACCAGCAGAGACCCCTTCTTTTTGGGCCGGGAGCCCCAGCATTTT. Protein: CATSRDPFFLGREPQHF.

V gene TRBV5-1 combines with J gene TRBJ1-2; D gene uncertain. CDR3 length equals 13 residues. Germline values: CDR1 SGHRS, CDR2 YFSETQ. V lost 2 bases and J lost 3, with 8 bases in between. The CDR3 protein is CASSLSEHYGYTF. In DNA, the CDR3 is TGCGCCAGCAGCTTATCAGAACACTATGGCTACACCTTC.

The rearrangement joins TRBV7-9 to TRBJ1-1; tentative D call: TRBD1 (6 bases). CDR1 and CDR2 from the germline V gene are SEHNR and FQNEAQ (reference sequence). The CDR3 has 11 amino acids. The V end was cut by 7 bases, the J end by 10 bases, with 13 bases between. The CDR3 coding sequence is TGTGCCAGCATCGCAGGGGAGGGAGCTTTCTTT. This codes for CASIAGEGAFF.

In regard to this clonotype: Sequence at one end of the junction differs from germline and may be a read error. The DNA for the CDR3 is TGTGCCAGTAGTATAGTTTTGGGGACGATCGTCTTC. Translation gives CASSIVLGTIVF. The chain joins TRBV19 to TRBJ2-1, with D possibly called TRBD1 or TRBD2 (5 bases each). CDR1 is LNHDA and CDR2 is SQIVND in the germline V gene (reference sequence). The CDR3 totals 12 residues.